This T cell receptor (beta chain) came from a study of Ad26.COV2.S vaccination and SARS-CoV-2 variants. Findings and caveats of the study: Marked by substantial breadth, spike-specific CD8+ and CD4+ T cell responses were reportedly seen after vaccination. Vaccinated individuals (as opposed to placebo recipients) had higher spike-specific TCR breadth. Vaccine recipients and placebo recipients showed similar non-spike TCR breadth.

A word on this clone: The antigen remains undetermined.

CDR3 length: 13 amino acids. Trimming cost V 10 bases and J 9 bases, with 21 bases left between them. Method: immunoSEQ multiplex PCR; TCRdb's copy keeps in-frame clones and lacks some. The sample has 400,000 to 450,000 clones, over 80% seen once. Regarding treatment: some 19 received Ad26.COV2.S at low or high dose, single or two shots; roughly five received placebo; per-sample allocation not given. The study sampled participants on day 63 after the first vaccine or placebo injection. The chain joins TRBV12-3 or TRBV12-4 to TRBJ1-1, with D uncertain. The sequence derives from a person aged 18 to 59 who received the Ad26.COV2.S COVID-19 vaccine or a placebo. The specimen was peripheral blood, collected in a trial of Ad26.COV2.S vaccine versus placebo. CDR3 sequence: CATCRSSLLKAFF. The CDR3 DNA is TGTGCCACCTGTAGATCTAGCTTGTTGAAAGCTTTCTTT.